This passage covers 20 T cell receptor beta chains from one sample sequenced in a study of blood T cells in healthy people across ages. Through a sample-barcoded 5' primer and a J-beta primer mix, a second PCR was run for roughly 6 to 12 cycles. One entry per CDR3 protein, called by TCRdb with MiXCR from the 5' RACE reads. This sample yields fewer than 1,000,000 distinct CDR3 sequences, of which around half are seen a single time; over 15% belongs to the top ten. Input material: blood. The receptors derive from an elderly man in good health.

This clonotype was picked up one time. The junction departs from germline at one end; a sequencing error may be responsible. This chain connects TRBV11-1 to TRBJ2-5; no clear D gene. Germline V gives CDR1 SGHAT, CDR2 FQDESV (reference sequence). This CDR3 has 15 residues. The CDR3 is CAGSLEFTTQETQYF. The CDR3 DNA follows: TGTGCCGGCAGCTTAGAGTTTACTACTCAAGAGACCCAGTACTTC. Variable domain in full (rest from reference TRBV11-1 and TRBJ2-5): EAEVAQSPRYKITEKSQAVAFWCDPISGHATLYWYRQILGQGPELLVQFQDESVVDDSQLPKDRFSAERLKGVDSTLKIQPAELGDSAMYLCAGSLEFTTQETQYFGPGTRLLVL.

CDR3 nucleotides: TGTGCCAGCTCACCAATCAAAGCCGGGACAGGGGACGAGCAGTACTTC. Translating it yields CASSPIKAGTGDEQYF. This chain uses TRBV18 with TRBJ2-7, with 10 bases fitting TRBD1. The V and J ends lost 2 bases and 5 bases, in that order; junction bases with no gene match: 9. In germline, CDR1 is KGHSH, CDR2 LQKENI. This CDR3 spans 16 amino acids.

The gene calls are TRBV6-2 or TRBV6-3 and TRBJ2-7, with 7 positions matching TRBD1. Germline V gene data show CDR1 as MNHEY and CDR2 as SVGEGT. This CDR3 has 15 residues. The V and J ends lost 7 bases and 4 bases, in that order; junction bases with no gene match: 13. The CDR3 here is CASKKDRARGYEQYF. The DNA of the CDR3 is TGTGCCAGCAAAAAAGACAGGGCGAGAGGGTACGAGCAGTACTTC.

The chain recombines TRBV29-1 with TRBJ2-5; 10 bases agree with TRBD1. Germline V gives CDR1 SQVTM, CDR2 ANQGSEA. This CDR3 spans 15 amino acids. The ends lost 1 base at V and 5 bases at J; junction bases unmatched: 7. Here the CDR3 reads CSVEGGTGDWETQYF. CDR3 DNA sequence: TGCAGCGTTGAAGGAGGGACAGGGGATTGGGAGACCCAGTACTTC.

This clonotype was found once. The junction departs from germline at one end; a sequencing error may be responsible. This chain connects TRBV7-2 to TRBJ2-1; 8 nucleotides agree with TRBD2. This CDR3 has 15 residues. Germline loops: CDR1 SGHTA, CDR2 FQGNSA. The CDR3 region is CVSSTTSGGYNEQFF. The CDR3, as DNA: TGTGTCAGCAGCACAACTAGCGGAGGATACAATGAGCAGTTCTTC.

This clonotype occurred a few times. The chain couples TRBV6-5 to TRBJ2-1; 8 bases fit TRBD2. The germline V gene has CDR1 MNHEY and CDR2 SVGAGI. This CDR3 is 13 amino acids long. Trimming took 8 bases from V and 4 from J; bases not matched to a gene: 4. CDR3 sequence (DNA): TGTGCCAGCTCCGCGGGAGGATACAATGAGCAGTTCTTC. Translated: CASSAGGYNEQFF.

The chain uses TRBV4-3 and TRBJ2-5; 10 bases are shared with TRBD1. The CDR3 covers 18 residues. CDR1 and CDR2 from the germline V gene are LGHNA and YSLEER. V lost 2 bases to trimming and J lost 1 base; unmatched junction nucleotides: 10. CDR3 protein: CASSQNHPGQGTQETQYF. The CDR3 nucleotides are TGCGCCAGCAGCCAAAACCATCCGGGACAGGGGACCCAAGAGACCCAGTACTTC.

This clonotype appeared a few times. CDR3: CATSRDSALRGGELFF. DNA of the CDR3: TGTGCCACCAGCAGAGATTCGGCACTCCGAGGCGGGGAGCTGTTTTTT. This rearrangement joins TRBV15 to TRBJ2-2; D gene uncertain. Germline-derived CDR1 and CDR2 are LNHNV and YYDKDF (reference sequence). CDR3 length: 16 amino acids. The V end was cut by 0 bases, the J end by 7 bases, with 15 bases between.

A few counts support this clonotype. This chain connects TRBV6-6 to TRBJ2-7, with D tentatively TRBD1 or TRBD2 (5 bases each). Trimming pared 7 bases from V and 2 bases from J, leaving 15 bases between. This CDR3 region has 14 residues. Germline V gives CDR1 MNHNY, CDR2 SVGAGI (reference sequence). CDR3 amino acids: CASTTGQGPYEQYF. The CDR3 region has the DNA TGTGCCAGCACCACGGGGCAGGGACCCTACGAGCAGTACTTC.

For this clonotype: A single base separates this from a much larger clone, so it may be a read error. The V gene is TRBV7-9, the J gene TRBJ2-7; TRBD1 or TRBD2 may be the D gene (5 bases each). From germline, CDR1 is SEHNR and CDR2 FQNEAQ (reference sequence). The CDR3 runs to 18 residues. V shed 8 bases and J shed 0 bases, with 26 bases lying between them. CDR3 DNA: TGTGCCAGCCACACATTGGGGACCTCCGGGACCTACTCCTACGAGCAGTACTTC. It specifies CASHTLGTSGTYSYEQYF.

This clonotype was observed a few times. J is TRBJ2-5 and V is TRBV12-3 or TRBV12-4, with unresolved D. CDR3 size: 14 residues. V was shortened by 3 bases and J by 0 bases, with 8 bases between the two germline ends. Here the CDR3 DNA reads TGTGCCAGCAGTTTCGAGGAGTACCAAGAGACCCAGTACTTC. Amino acids: CASSFEEYQETQYF.

The chain links TRBV20-1 to TRBJ1-4; D gene unclear. CDR1 is DFQATT, CDR2 SNEGSKA, per germline (reference sequence). Trimming pared 5 bases from V and 5 bases from J, leaving 3 bases between. This CDR3 is 10 amino acids long. DNA of the CDR3: TGCAGTGCTTCGAATGAAAAACTGTTTTTT. Amino acid sequence: CSASNEKLFF.

In DNA form, the CDR3 reads TGCAGTGCTAGTGTAGGGGGCGCATACGAGCAGTACTTC. It codes for CSASVGGAYEQYF. This chain connects TRBV20-1 to TRBJ2-4, with TRBD1 matching over 7 bases. The J call may be faulty, since TRBJ2-7 better matches the DNA end. The CDR3 extends over 13 amino acids. Germline V gene sequence: CDR1 DFQATT, CDR2 SNEGSKA (reference sequence).

The chain uses TRBV29-1 and TRBJ1-4; D perhaps matches TRBD1 (5 bases). Germline values: CDR1 SQVTM, CDR2 ANQGSEA. The CDR3 is 13 residues long. Between the trimmed V and J ends, which lost 7 bases and 8 bases, there was a span of 17 bases. Written as DNA, the CDR3 is TGCAGCGCGGGGGACGGCTTACAAGAAAAACTGTTTTTT. The encoded protein is CSAGDGLQEKLFF. Supplemented by reference TRBV29-1 and TRBJ1-4, the full variable domain reads SAVISQKPSRDICQRGTSLTIQCQVDSQVTMMFWYRQQPGQSLTLIATANQGSEATYESGFVIDKFPISRPNLTFSTLTVSNMSPEDSSIYLCSAGDGLQEKLFFGSGTQLSVL.

The chain employs TRBV2 and TRBJ2-1; D possibly matches TRBD1 or TRBD2 (6 bases each). The CDR3 is 12 residues long. The V end lost 8 bases, the J end lost 5 bases, and 10 bases lay between the germline ends. Germline V CDR1 and CDR2: SNHLY, FYNNEI. CDR3 bases: TGTGCCAGCTCGGAGGGGGACAATGAGCAGTTCTTC. As protein: CASSEGDNEQFF. Together with reference TRBV2 and TRBJ2-1, the CDR3 gives the full variable domain: EPEVTQTPSHQVTQMGQEVILRCVPISNHLYFYWYRQILGQKVEFLVSFYNNEISEKSEIFDDQFSVERPDGSNFTLKIRSTKLEDSAMYFCASSEGDNEQFFGPGTRLTVL.

The chain combines TRBV7-2 with TRBJ2-4; D perhaps matches TRBD1 (5 bases). CDR3 length: 13 residues. Germline CDR1 reads SGHTA; CDR2 reads FQGNSA. The V and J ends lost 0 bases and 7 bases respectively, with 7 bases between them. CDR3 amino acids: CASSLARDNIQYF. In DNA form, the CDR3 reads TGTGCCAGCAGCTTAGCCAGGGATAACATTCAGTACTTC. Drawing the rest from reference TRBV7-2 and TRBJ2-4, the complete variable domain is GAGVSQSPSNKVTEKGKDVELRCDPISGHTALYWYRQSLGQGLEFLIYFQGNSAPDKSGLPSDRFSAERTGGSVSTLTIQRTQQEDSAVYLCASSLARDNIQYFGAGTRLSVL.

The rearrangement joins TRBV5-5 to TRBJ1-5, with 7 bases aligning to TRBD1. The V and J ends lost 6 bases and 4 bases, in that order; junction bases with no gene match: 4. CDR3 length equals 13 residues. Per the germline V gene, CDR1 is SGHKS and CDR2 is YYEKEE (reference sequence). The CDR3 protein is CASTTGVNQPQHF. CDR3 nucleotides: TGTGCCAGCACCACAGGGGTAAATCAGCCCCAGCATTTT.

This clonotype was counted between two and nine times. This chain links TRBV9 with TRBJ2-7; 7 bases are shared with TRBD1. The CDR3 totals 15 residues. CDR1 and CDR2 from the germline V gene are SGDLS and YYNGEE. V lost 0 bases and J lost 5; bases outside the gene matches: 8. The CDR3 coding sequence is TGTGCCAGCAGCGTAGACGACAGGGCTTTCGACGAGCAGTACTTC. Its translation: CASSVDDRAFDEQYF.

This chain links TRBV28 with TRBJ2-5; the match to TRBD1 covers 12 bases. Germline V CDR1 and CDR2: MDHEN, SYDVKM. J lost 4 bases, V lost 1 base, and 7 bases had no gene match. The length of the CDR3 is 17 residues. CDR3 loop: CASSLLVGQGARETQYF. DNA of the CDR3: TGTGCCAGCAGTTTATTAGTGGGACAGGGGGCTCGAGAGACCCAGTACTTC.

The chain combines TRBV10-3 with TRBJ2-7; 7 bases line up with TRBD2. V shed 3 bases and J 3 bases; nucleotides not matched to a gene: 5. Germline CDR1 reads ENHRY; CDR2 reads SYGVKD. The length of the CDR3 is 14 residues. The CDR3 here is CAISDREGRYEQYF. The CDR3 nucleotides are TGTGCCATCAGTGACAGGGAGGGTCGCTACGAGCAGTACTTC.